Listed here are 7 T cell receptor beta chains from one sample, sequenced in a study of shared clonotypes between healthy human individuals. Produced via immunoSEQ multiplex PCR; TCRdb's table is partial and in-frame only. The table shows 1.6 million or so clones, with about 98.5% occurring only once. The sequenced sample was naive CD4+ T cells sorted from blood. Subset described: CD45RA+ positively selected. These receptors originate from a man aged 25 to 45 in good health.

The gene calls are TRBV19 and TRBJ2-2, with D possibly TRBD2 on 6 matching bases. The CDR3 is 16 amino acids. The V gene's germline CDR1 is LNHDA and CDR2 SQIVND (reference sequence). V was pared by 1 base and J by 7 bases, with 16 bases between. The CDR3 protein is CASSIGVGGLNGELFF. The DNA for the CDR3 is TGTGCCAGTAGTATAGGGGTAGGAGGGTTGAACGGGGAGCTGTTTTTT. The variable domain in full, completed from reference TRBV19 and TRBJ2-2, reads DGGITQSPKYLFRKEGQNVTLSCEQNLNHDAMYWYRQDPGQGLRLIYYSQIVNDFQKGDIAEGYSVSREKKESFPLTVTSAQKNPTAFYLCASSIGVGGLNGELFFGEGSRLTVL.

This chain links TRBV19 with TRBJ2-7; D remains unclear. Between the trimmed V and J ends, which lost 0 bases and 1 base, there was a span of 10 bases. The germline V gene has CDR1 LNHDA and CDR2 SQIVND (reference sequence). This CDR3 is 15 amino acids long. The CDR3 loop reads CASSIEGAPSYEQYF. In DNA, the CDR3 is TGTGCCAGTAGTATAGAAGGAGCTCCTTCCTACGAGCAGTACTTC.

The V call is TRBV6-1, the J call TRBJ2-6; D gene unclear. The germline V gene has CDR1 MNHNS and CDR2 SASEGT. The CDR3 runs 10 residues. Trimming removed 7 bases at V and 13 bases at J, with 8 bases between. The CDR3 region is CASKLGVLTF. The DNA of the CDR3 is TGTGCCAGCAAGCTCGGTGTCCTGACTTTC.

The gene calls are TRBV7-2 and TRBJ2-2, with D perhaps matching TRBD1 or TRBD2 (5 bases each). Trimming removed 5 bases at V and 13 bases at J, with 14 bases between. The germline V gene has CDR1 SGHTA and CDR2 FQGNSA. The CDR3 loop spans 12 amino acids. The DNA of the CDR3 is TGTGCCAGCAGCCTTGTACCGGGACGGCTGTTTTTT. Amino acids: CASSLVPGRLFF.

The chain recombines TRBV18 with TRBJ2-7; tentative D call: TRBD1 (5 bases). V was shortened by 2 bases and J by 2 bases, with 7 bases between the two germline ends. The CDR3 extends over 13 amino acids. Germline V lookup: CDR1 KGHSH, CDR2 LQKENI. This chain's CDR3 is CASSPGAAYEQYF. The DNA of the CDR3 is TGTGCCAGCTCACCAGGGGCCGCCTACGAGCAGTACTTC.

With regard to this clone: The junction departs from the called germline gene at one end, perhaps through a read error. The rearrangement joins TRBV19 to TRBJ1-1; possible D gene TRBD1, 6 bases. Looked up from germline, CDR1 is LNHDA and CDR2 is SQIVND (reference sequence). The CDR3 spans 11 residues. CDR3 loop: CASSQGQEAFF. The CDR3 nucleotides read TGTGCCAGTAGTCAGGGACAAGAAGCTTTTTTT.

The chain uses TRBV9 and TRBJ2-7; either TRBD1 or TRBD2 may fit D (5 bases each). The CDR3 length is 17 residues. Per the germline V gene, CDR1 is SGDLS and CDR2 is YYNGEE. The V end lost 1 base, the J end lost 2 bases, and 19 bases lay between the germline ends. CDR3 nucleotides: TGTGCCAGCAGCGTATCCGGGGACGGTGGCCCGGCCTACGAGCAGTACTTC. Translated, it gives CASSVSGDGGPAYEQYF.